This passage covers 16 T cell receptor beta chains from one sample sequenced in a study of T-cell reconstitution after alpha-beta-depleted transplantation in children. The authors prepared the TCRbeta library with unique molecular identifiers. In TCRdb, the PCR reads were re-called with MiXCR into one record per CDR3 protein. The profile shows about a million distinct CDR3 sequences, about 26% of them singletons. The starting material was PBMCs, mostly from graft donor cells, obtained 360 days after TCRalphabeta/CD19-depleted stem cell transplant. These receptors originate from a boy in the first two years of life who had a stem cell transplant for SCID, so the T cells may come from the graft donor.

This clonotype was found a few times. The J gene is TRBJ2-1, the V gene TRBV7-9; the match to TRBD1 covers 9 bases. V dropped 0 bases and J dropped 5; count of bases not matched to a gene: 5. The germline V gene encodes CDR1 SEHNR and CDR2 FQNEAQ (reference sequence). The CDR3 consists of 16 residues. CDR3 residues: CASSLALGQGHNEQFF. In DNA form, the CDR3 reads TGTGCCAGCAGCTTAGCCCTGGGACAGGGTCACAATGAGCAGTTCTTC.

The sample holds a few counts of this clonotype. The gene calls are TRBV5-5 and TRBJ2-3; 9 bases line up with TRBD1. CDR3 length: 15 residues. The ends lost 4 bases at V and 1 base at J; junction bases unmatched: 4. Germline assignment: CDR1 SGHKS and CDR2 YYEKEE (reference sequence). The DNA of the CDR3 is TGTGCCAGCAGCAGGGACAGGGAAGGCACAGATACGCAGTATTTT. Amino acid sequence: CASSRDREGTDTQYF.

The chain links TRBV29-1 to TRBJ2-7; D possibly corresponds to TRBD1 (6 bases). There are 11 residues in the CDR3. With 4 bases removed from V and 6 bases from J, the gap between germline ends came to 10 bases. Germline loops: CDR1 SQVTM, CDR2 ANQGSEA. CDR3 in amino acids: CSVGGLGEQYF. Written as DNA, the CDR3 is TGCAGCGTTGGGGGGCTCGGCGAGCAGTACTTC.

This clonotype was found many times. The chain uses TRBV20-1 and TRBJ2-1; D is possibly TRBD2 (6 bases). The CDR3 contains 12 residues. Germline lookup yields CDR1 DFQATT and CDR2 SNEGSKA (reference sequence). V was pared by 5 bases and J by 13 bases, with 18 bases between. The CDR3 loop reads CSASIAAPRQFF. The CDR3 bases are TGCAGTGCTTCTATAGCGGCCCCGCGCCAGTTCTTC.

This clonotype came up a few times. The rearrangement uses TRBV18 and TRBJ2-5; the D gene is possibly TRBD2 (5 bases). The CDR3 spans 13 residues. The V end lost 1 base, the J end lost 3 bases, and 6 bases lay between the germline ends. Germline CDR1 KGHSH, CDR2 LQKENI. The CDR3 protein is CASSPQTKETQYF. The CDR3 DNA follows: TGTGCCAGCTCACCACAGACTAAAGAGACCCAGTACTTC.

The chain joins TRBV20-1 to TRBJ2-5, with TRBD2 matching 8 bases. The length of the CDR3 is 17 residues. Trimming at V came to 5 bases and at J to 2 bases, leaving 16 bases not matched to a gene. Looked up from germline, CDR1 is DFQATT and CDR2 is SNEGSKA (reference sequence). The CDR3 region has the DNA TGCAGTGCTCGGGTTCAGCGGGGGCCGGGAAAACAAGAGACCCAGTACTTC. Amino acids: CSARVQRGPGKQETQYF.

This clonotype was found a few times. This chain links TRBV5-6 with TRBJ2-5; no definite D call. The CDR3 is 14 amino acids. V lost 1 base, J lost 2 bases, and 9 bases lay in between. Germline-derived CDR1 and CDR2 are SGHDT and YYEEEE. The CDR3 sequence is CASSLRTTQETQYF. DNA for the CDR3: TGTGCCAGCAGCTTGCGCACCACACAAGAGACCCAGTACTTC. The whole variable domain, remainder taken from reference TRBV5-6 and TRBJ2-5, is DAGVTQSPTHLIKTRGQQVTLRCSPKSGHDTVSWYQQALGQGPQFIFQYYEEEERQRGNFPDRFSGHQFPNYSSELNVNALLLGDSALYLCASSLRTTQETQYFGPGTRLLVL.

The rearrangement joins TRBV4-3 to TRBJ1-6; unclear D gene. The CDR3 contains 13 residues. V was pared by 0 bases and J by 8 bases, with 5 bases between. Germline assignment: CDR1 LGHNA and CDR2 YSLEER. The CDR3 spells CASSQDLYSPLHF. CDR3 coding DNA: TGCGCCAGCAGCCAAGATCTTTATTCACCCCTCCACTTT.

This clonotype was detected a few times. The V call is TRBV7-2, the J call TRBJ2-1, with TRBD1 identical over 8 bases. CDR3 length equals 15 residues. Germline lookup yields CDR1 SGHTA and CDR2 FQGNSA. Unmatched junction bases numbered 9, after V lost 5 bases and J lost 6 bases. The CDR3 sequence: CASSPDRGRINEQFF. The CDR3 DNA follows: TGTGCCAGCAGCCCCGACAGGGGAAGAATCAATGAGCAGTTCTTC.

This clonotype came up a few times. V gene TRBV29-1 combines with J gene TRBJ2-1; weak D call: TRBD2 (6 bases). Germline V CDR1 and CDR2: SQVTM, ANQGSEA. The CDR3 sequence is 13 residues long. V gave up 5 bases and J gave up 6 bases, with 14 bases separating them. The DNA of the CDR3 is TGCAGCGTTCTTGGGGGGTCCGGCAATGAGCAGTTCTTC. It yields the protein CSVLGGSGNEQFF.

The chain employs TRBV6-2 or TRBV6-3 and TRBJ2-3; a possible D gene is TRBD2 (6 bases). V was shortened by 8 bases and J by 2 bases, with 14 bases between the two germline ends. Looked up from germline, CDR1 is MNHEY and CDR2 is SVGEGT. The CDR3 consists of 14 residues. CDR3 loop: CASEDYSDTDTQYF. DNA of the CDR3: TGTGCCAGCGAGGACTATTCCGACACAGATACGCAGTATTTT.

The J gene is TRBJ2-3, the V gene TRBV18, with 9 bases matching TRBD2. Trimming at V came to 0 bases and at J to 6 bases, leaving 7 bases not matched to a gene. Germline V gives CDR1 KGHSH, CDR2 LQKENI. This CDR3 region has 16 residues. Here the CDR3 DNA reads TGTGCCAGCTCACCACCCGGCGGGGGGGCCCTCGATACGCAGTATTTT. Protein: CASSPPGGGALDTQYF.

The chain uses TRBV5-1 and TRBJ2-1, with D possibly matching TRBD1 (6 bases). This CDR3 contains 16 residues. Per germline, CDR1 SGHRS and CDR2 YFSETQ. Trimming pared 0 bases from V and 2 bases from J, leaving 12 bases between. CDR3 sequence: CASSLGNRVPYNEQFF. For the CDR3, the DNA is TGCGCCAGCAGCTTGGGGAACAGGGTCCCCTACAATGAGCAGTTCTTC. The full variable domain, its missing parts supplied by reference TRBV5-1 and TRBJ2-1, is KAGVTQTPRYLIKTRGQQVTLSCSPISGHRSVSWYQQTPGQGLQFLFEYFSETQRNKGNFPGRFSGRQFSNSRSEMNVSTLELGDSALYLCASSLGNRVPYNEQFFGPGTRLTVL.

The chain links TRBV6-1 to TRBJ1-5; D is perhaps TRBD1 (5 bases). Germline V gene sequence: CDR1 MNHNS, CDR2 SASEGT. CDR3 length equals 14 residues. Trimming took off 1 base at V and 7 bases at J, with 11 bases between the two ends. CDR3 sequence (DNA): TGTGCCAGCAGTGAAGAGCAGGGAGGGCAGCCCCAGCATTTT. Its translation: CASSEEQGGQPQHF.

The genes are TRBV7-9 and TRBJ2-7, with 10 bases aligning to TRBD1. This CDR3 has 15 residues. Per germline, CDR1 SEHNR and CDR2 FQNEAQ (reference sequence). Germline trimming cut 5 bases from V and 8 bases from J; bases unmatched to any gene: 12. CDR3 DNA: TGTGCCAGCAGCCCCAGGACGACAGGGGGCGAGAAGCAGTACTTC. This codes for CASSPRTTGGEKQYF.

This clonotype has just a few counts. The chain couples TRBV6-4 to TRBJ2-3, with D tentatively TRBD2 (5 bases). The CDR3 consists of 15 residues. Trimming pared 5 bases from V and 0 bases from J, leaving 12 bases between. CDR1 is MRHNA, CDR2 SNTAGT, per germline. The chain's CDR3 is CASSPGRTSTDTQYF. The CDR3 DNA follows: TGTGCCAGCAGTCCTGGACGGACTAGCACAGATACGCAGTATTTT.